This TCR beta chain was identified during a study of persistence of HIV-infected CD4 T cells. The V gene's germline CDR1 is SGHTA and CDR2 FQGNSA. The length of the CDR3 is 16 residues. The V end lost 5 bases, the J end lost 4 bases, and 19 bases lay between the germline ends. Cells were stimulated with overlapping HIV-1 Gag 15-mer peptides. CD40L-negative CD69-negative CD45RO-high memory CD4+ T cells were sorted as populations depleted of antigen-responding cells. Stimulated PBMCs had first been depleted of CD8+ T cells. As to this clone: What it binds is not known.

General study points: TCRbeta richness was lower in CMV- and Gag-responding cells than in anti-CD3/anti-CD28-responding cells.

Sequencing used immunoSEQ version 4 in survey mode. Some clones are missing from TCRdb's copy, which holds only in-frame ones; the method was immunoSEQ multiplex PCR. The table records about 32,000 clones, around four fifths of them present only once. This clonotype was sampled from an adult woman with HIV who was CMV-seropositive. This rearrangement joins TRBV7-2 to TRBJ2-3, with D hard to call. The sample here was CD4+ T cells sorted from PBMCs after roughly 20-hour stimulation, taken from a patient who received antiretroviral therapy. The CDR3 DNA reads TGTGCCAGCAGCCGTGGGGTTTCCCAAATCGCAGATACGCAGTATTTT. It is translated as CASSRGVSQIADTQYF. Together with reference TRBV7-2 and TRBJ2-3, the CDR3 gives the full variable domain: GAGVSQSPSNKVTEKGKDVELRCDPISGHTALYWYRQSLGQGLEFLIYFQGNSAPDKSGLPSDRFSAERTGGSVSTLTIQRTQQEDSAVYLCASSRGVSQIADTQYFGPGTRLTVL.